The entry that follows covers one T cell receptor (beta chain) sequence. Authors' data handling: Estimation of nucleated cell counts was performed using reference gene primer amplification. The repertoire was sequenced with immunoSEQ multiplex PCR; TCRdb's copy has only in-frame clones and lacks some. The DNA gave D and trimming, while V, J and clone size come from that table. The sample carries about 6,400 clones, roughly 88% recorded once. The data are from a study of blood T cell repertoires in COVID-19. Study overall: The United States, Italy and Spain supplied acute and convalescent COVID-19 samples. T cells, B-cell-depleted T cells, or PBMCs provided the cDNA or gDNA that served as material.

Germline CDR1 and CDR2: MNHEY and SVGAGI. CDR3 length equals 13 residues. V was trimmed by 2 bases and J by 7 bases, leaving 11 bases between them. Source material: peripheral blood. This clonotype was obtained from a human donor with active COVID-19. The donor label of this sample is uncertain. The V and J genes are TRBV6-5 and TRBJ1-1; maybe TRBD1 (6 bases). The chain's CDR3 is CASSYRQGYEAFF. The CDR3 bases are TGTGCCAGCAGTTACCGCCAGGGGTATGAAGCTTTCTTT.